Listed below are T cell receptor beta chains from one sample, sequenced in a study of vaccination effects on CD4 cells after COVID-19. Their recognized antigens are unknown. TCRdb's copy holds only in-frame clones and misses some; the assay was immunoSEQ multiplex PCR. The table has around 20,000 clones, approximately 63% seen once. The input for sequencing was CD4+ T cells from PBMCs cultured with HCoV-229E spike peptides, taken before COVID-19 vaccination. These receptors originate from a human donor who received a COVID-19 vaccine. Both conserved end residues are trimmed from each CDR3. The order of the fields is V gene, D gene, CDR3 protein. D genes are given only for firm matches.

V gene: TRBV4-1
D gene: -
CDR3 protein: ASSQPAFSGGYT

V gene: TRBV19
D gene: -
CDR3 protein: ASYSVDGVDQPQH

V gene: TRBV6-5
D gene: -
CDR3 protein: ASSYSRSYNEQF

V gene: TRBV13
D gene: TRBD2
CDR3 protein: ASSSFIAGATDTQY

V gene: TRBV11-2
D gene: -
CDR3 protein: ASSQRITRAPYNEQF

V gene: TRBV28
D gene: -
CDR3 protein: ASRDGPSYNEQF

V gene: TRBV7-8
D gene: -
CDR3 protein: ASSPFWDDNSPLH

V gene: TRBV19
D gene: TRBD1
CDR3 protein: ASKRTGQGSYEQY

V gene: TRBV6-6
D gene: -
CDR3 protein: ASRKDYSGANVLT

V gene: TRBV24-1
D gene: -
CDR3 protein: ATSRDVTGELF

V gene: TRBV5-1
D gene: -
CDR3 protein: ASSPGGAENSPLH

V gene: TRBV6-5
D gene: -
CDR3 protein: ASSSSWRGDYEQY

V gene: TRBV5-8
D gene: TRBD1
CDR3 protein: ASNRGDLNYGYT

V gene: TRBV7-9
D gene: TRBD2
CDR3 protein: ASSFGGGSYEQY

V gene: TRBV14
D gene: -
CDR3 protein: ASSYNQQDGYT

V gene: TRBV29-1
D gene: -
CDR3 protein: SVRDEFAGNTIY